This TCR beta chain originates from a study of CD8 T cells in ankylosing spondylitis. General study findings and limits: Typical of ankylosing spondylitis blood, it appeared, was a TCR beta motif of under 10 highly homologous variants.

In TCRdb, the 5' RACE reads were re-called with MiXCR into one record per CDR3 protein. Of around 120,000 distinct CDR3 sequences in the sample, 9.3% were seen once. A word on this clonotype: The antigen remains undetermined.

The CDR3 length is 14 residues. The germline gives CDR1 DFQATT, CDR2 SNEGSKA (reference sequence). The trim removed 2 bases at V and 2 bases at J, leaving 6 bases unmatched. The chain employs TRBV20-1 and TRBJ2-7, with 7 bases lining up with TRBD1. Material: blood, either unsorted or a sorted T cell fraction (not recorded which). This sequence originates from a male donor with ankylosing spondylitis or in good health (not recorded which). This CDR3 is CSARSTGKTYEQYF. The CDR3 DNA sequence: TGCAGTGCTAGATCGACAGGGAAAACCTACGAGCAGTACTTC.